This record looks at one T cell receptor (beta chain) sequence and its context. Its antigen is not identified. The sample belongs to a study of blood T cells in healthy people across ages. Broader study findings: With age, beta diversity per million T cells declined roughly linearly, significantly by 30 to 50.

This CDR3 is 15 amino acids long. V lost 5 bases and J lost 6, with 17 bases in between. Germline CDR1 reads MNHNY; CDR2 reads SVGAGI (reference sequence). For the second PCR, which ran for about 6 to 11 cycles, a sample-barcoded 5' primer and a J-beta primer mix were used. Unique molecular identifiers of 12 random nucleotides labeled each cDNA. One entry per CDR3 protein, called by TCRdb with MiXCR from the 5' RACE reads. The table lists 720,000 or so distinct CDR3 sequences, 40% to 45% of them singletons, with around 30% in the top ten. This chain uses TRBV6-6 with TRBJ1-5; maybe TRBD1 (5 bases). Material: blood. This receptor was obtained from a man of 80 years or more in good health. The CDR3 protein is CASSQLRDLSQPQHF. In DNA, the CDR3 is TGTGCCAGCAGTCAACTCAGGGATTTGAGTCAGCCCCAGCATTTT.